The present entry profiles one T cell receptor (beta chain) with its context. Assay: immunoSEQ multiplex PCR; the TCRdb copy retains only in-frame clones and omits some. The sample carries about 120,000 clones, about 70% recorded once. The data are from a study of blood T cell repertoires in COVID-19. The V gene end was trimmed by 7 bases and the J gene end by 4 bases; junction bases not matched to a gene: 3. Germline CDR1 and CDR2: SNHLY and FYNNEI. CDR3 length equals 15 residues. The specimen sequenced was peripheral blood. The gene calls are TRBV2 and TRBJ2-2, with 13 bases that match TRBD2. The sequence was obtained from a man aged 55 to 69 with acute or convalescent COVID-19. CDR3 DNA sequence: TGTGCCAGCACCCGACTAGCGGGAGGCACCGGGGAGCTGTTTTTT. This codes for CASTRLAGGTGELFF.